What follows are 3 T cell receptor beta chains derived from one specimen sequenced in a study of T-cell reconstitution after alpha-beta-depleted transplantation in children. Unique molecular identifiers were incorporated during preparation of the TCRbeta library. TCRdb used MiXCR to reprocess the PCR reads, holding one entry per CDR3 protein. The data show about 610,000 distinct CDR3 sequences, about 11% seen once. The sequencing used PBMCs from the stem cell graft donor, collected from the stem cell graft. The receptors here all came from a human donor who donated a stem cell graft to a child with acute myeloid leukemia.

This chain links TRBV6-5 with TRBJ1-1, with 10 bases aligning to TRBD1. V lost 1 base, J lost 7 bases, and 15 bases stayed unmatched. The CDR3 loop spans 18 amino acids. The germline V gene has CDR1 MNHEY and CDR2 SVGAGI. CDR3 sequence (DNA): TGTGCCAGCAGTTACTACGCCCTCCGTAGACAGGGGGCGTTTGAAGCTTTCTTT. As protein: CASSYYALRRQGAFEAFF.

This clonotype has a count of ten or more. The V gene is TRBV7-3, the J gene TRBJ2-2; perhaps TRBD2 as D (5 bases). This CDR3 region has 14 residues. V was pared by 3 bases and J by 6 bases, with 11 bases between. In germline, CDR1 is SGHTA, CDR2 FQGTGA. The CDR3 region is CASSFTSLSGELFF. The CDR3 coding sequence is TGTGCCAGCAGCTTTACTAGTTTATCCGGGGAGCTGTTTTTT.

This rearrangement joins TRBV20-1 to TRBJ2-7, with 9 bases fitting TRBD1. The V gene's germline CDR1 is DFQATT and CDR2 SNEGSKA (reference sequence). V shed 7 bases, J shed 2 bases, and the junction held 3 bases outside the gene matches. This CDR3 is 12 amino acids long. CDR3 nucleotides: TGCAGTGTATGGGACAGGGCCTACGAGCAGTACTTC. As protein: CSVWDRAYEQYF.